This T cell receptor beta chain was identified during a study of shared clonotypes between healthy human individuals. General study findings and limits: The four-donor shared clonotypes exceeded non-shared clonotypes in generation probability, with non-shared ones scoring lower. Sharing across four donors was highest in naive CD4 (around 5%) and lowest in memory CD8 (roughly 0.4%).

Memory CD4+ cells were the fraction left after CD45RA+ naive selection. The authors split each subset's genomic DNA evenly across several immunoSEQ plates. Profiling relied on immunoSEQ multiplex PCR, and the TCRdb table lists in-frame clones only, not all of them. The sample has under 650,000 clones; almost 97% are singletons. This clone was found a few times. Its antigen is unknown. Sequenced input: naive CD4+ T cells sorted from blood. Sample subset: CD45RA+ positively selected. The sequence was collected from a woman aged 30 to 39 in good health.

CDR3 in DNA: TGTGCCAGCACCCACGATACCGCAACCTACGAGCAGTACTTC. Amino acid sequence: CASTHDTATYEQYF. The chain has TRBV2 and TRBJ2-7; the D is unclear. Germline loops: CDR1 SNHLY, CDR2 FYNNEI. Trimming pared 7 bases from V and 2 bases from J, leaving 15 bases between. This CDR3 contains 14 residues.